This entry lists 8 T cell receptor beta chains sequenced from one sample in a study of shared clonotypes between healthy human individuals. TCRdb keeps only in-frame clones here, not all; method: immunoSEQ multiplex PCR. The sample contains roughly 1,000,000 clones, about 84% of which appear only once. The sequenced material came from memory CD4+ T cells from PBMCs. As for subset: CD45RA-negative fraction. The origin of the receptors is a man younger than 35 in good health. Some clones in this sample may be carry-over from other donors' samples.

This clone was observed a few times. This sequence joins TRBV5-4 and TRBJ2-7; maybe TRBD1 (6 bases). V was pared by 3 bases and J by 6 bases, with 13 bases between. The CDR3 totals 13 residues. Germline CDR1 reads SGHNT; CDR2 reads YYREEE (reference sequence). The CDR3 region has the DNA TGTGCCAGCAGCTGGGAACAGGGCAGCGAGCAGTACTTC. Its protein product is CASSWEQGSEQYF. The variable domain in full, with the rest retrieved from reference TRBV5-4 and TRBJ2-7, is ETGVTQSPTHLIKTRGQQVTLRCSSQSGHNTVSWYQQALGQGPQFIFQYYREEENGRGNFPPRFSGLQFPNYSSELNVNALELDDSALYLCASSWEQGSEQYFGPGTRLTVT.

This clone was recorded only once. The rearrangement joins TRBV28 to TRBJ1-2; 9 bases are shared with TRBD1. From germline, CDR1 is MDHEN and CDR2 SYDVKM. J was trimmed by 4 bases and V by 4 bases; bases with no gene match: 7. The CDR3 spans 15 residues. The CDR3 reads CASSSYRGQGYGYTF. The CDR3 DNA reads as TGTGCCAGCAGTTCCTACAGGGGGCAGGGCTATGGCTACACCTTC.

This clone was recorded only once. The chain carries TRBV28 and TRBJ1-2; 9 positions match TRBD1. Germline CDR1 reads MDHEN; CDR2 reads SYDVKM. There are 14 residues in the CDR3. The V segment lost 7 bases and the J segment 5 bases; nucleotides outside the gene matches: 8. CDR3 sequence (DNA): TGTGCCAGCAAGCAGATTGGACAGGGGTATGGCTACACCTTC. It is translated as CASKQIGQGYGYTF.

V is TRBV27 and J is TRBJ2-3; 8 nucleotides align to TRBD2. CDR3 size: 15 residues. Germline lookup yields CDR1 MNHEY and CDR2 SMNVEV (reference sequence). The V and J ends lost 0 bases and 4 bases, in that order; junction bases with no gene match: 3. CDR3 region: CASSLSSGTPDTQYF. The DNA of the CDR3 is TGTGCCAGCAGTTTATCTAGCGGGACCCCAGATACGCAGTATTTT.

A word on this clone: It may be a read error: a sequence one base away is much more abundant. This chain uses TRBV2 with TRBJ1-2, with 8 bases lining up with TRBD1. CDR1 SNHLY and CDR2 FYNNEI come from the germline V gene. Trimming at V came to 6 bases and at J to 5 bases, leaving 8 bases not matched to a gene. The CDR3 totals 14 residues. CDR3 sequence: CASSSGQGGYGYTF. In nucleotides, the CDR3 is TGTGCCAGCAGCTCCGGACAGGGAGGGTATGGCTACACCTTC.

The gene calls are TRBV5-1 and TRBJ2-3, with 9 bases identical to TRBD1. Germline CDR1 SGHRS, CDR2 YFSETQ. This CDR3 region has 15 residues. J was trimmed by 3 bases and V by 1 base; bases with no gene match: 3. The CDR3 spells CASSLLQGATDTQYF. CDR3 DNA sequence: TGCGCCAGCAGCTTGCTACAGGGGGCAACAGATACGCAGTATTTT.

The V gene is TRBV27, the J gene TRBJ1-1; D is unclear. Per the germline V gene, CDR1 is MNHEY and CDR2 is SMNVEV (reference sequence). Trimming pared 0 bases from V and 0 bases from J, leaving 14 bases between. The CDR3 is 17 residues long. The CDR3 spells CASSLSAAGVLNTEAFF. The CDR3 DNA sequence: TGTGCCAGCAGTTTATCGGCAGCCGGCGTATTGAACACTGAAGCTTTCTTT.

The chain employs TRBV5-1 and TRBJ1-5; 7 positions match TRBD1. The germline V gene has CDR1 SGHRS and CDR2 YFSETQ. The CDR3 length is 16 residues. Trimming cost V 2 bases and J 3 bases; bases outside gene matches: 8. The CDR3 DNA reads TGCGCCAGCAGCTTCTCACCGACAGGGAACAATCAGCCCCAGCATTTT. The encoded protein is CASSFSPTGNNQPQHF.